This is a list of T cell receptor delta chains from one sample in a study of gamma-delta T cells after stem cell transplantation. TCRdb re-analyzed the RT-PCR reads via CATT. This sample has around 10,000 delta-chain clones, with roughly 1.3% found just once. Sequencing used gamma-delta T cells. The origin of the receptors is a human donor. It is not recorded whose cells these are; they may come from a transplant donor. Both conserved end residues are part of each CDR3.

j_call	v_call	cdr3_aa
TRDJ3	TRDV2	CACDTGLGPFSWDTRQMFF
TRDJ1	TRDV2	CACDTVPGDTAPDRYTDKLIF
TRDJ2	TRDV2	CACDAAGANRVSATAQLFF
TRDJ1	TRDV2	CACERLGDRDTDKLIF
TRDJ1	TRDV2	CACELLGDLNTDKLIF
TRDJ1	TRDV2	CACGTVPTGGYSTDKLIF
TRDJ1	TRDV2	CACDTLSSGGGYTDKLIF
TRDJ1	TRDV2	CACNSLPRGYTDTDKLIF
TRDJ1	TRDV2	CACDPLLGDTRGRTDKLIF
TRDJ1	TRDV2	CACDTPLTGGPTAARDKLIF
TRDJ1	TRDV2	CACDTLGMGDTAGLITTDKLIF
TRDJ1	TRDV2	CACDTVAPYGDRTNHTDKLIF
TRDJ1	TRDV2	CACDPLLGDTRPGVADKLIF
TRDJ1	TRDV2	CACDTVGGYTDKLIF
TRDJ3	TRDV2	CAGLGAHSWDTRQMFF
TRDJ1	TRDV2	CACDTMGDKSETDRLIF
TRDJ1	TRDV2	CACDTLVVGDTRTDKLIF
TRDJ2	TRDV2	CACDTVLGDSVALTAQLFF
TRDJ3	TRDV2	CACDTHPGGYSSWDTRQMFF
TRDJ1	TRDV2	CACDTVGAYTDKLIF
TRDJ1	TRDV2	CACDTGGLGDTHLPTDKLIF
TRDJ1	TRDV2	CACDTLVWGVLGDTDTDKLIF
TRDJ1	TRDV2	CACDTLTPLGGPYTDKLIF
TRDJ1	TRDV2	CACDTVERTGGYYTDKLIF
TRDJ1	TRDV2	CACDTVGGRTDKLIF
TRDJ1	TRDV2	CACEPLLGDNTDKLIF
TRDJ1	TRDV2	CACDPTFFPGLGDGSTDKLIF
TRDJ1	TRDV2	CACDTVGELPKLIF